This TCR beta chain is from a study of PD-1 blockade in mismatch repair-deficient tumors. Overall study context: Enrolled about 2013-2017, patients had progressing, pretreated mismatch repair-deficient cancers of about a dozen types.

The CDR3 contains 13 residues. Germline V lookup: CDR1 SGHRS, CDR2 YFSETQ. V lost 0 bases, J lost 6 bases, and 9 bases lay in between. Overall study findings and caveats: Tumor-resident clones, often undetectable pretreatment in blood, expanded then contracted after pembrolizumab.

The protocol was immunoSEQ multiplex PCR, while the TCRdb copy is restricted to in-frame clones and leaves out a portion. The repertoire holds about 130,000 clones, with approximately 91% as singletons. The TCR-sequenced patients were a few responders to pembrolizumab. For this clone: What it binds is unknown.

This specimen consisted of peripheral blood, obtained roughly 67 weeks after starting pembrolizumab. The J gene is TRBJ1-1, the V gene TRBV5-1; D is possibly TRBD1 (5 bases). The sequence was collected from an adult with mismatch repair-deficient cancer. The CDR3 protein is CASSLAGLSEAFF. The CDR3 nucleotides are TGCGCCAGCAGCTTGGCGGGACTTTCTGAAGCTTTCTTT.